Below, one TCR beta chain is given with its context. Its antigen is undetermined. This sample is drawn from a study of CD8+ T cells in alopecia areata. Study background: Tofacitinib was taken orally by treated patients, and the dose was 5 to 10 mg twice daily.

Looked up from germline, CDR1 is SGHDT and CDR2 is YYEEEE. This CDR3 region has 14 residues. With 4 bases removed from V and 2 bases from J, the gap between germline ends came to 12 bases. As for treatment: oral pan-JAK inhibitor, 5-10 mg twice daily. Extraction and reverse transcription of RNA yielded cDNA as the sequencing template. The method was immunoSEQ multiplex PCR; TCRdb's version includes in-frame clones alone and lacks a portion of them. The data hold more than 140,000 clones, with roughly 86% observed a single time. Broader study findings: Many expanded lesional clones persisted in scalp and blood during tofacitinib.

Sequenced material: CD8+ T cells sorted from blood, taken at week 4, from a patient treated with tofacitinib. The receptor comes from a human donor with alopecia areata. The rearrangement links TRBV5-6 to TRBJ2-5; D is possibly TRBD1 or TRBD2 (5 bases each). The CDR3 protein is CASSPPWGQETQYF. CDR3 in DNA: TGTGCCAGCAGCCCACCGTGGGGGCAAGAGACCCAGTACTTC.